A single sample gave rise to the 30 T cell receptor beta chains below, sequenced in a study of T cells after somatic rescue of genetic block. Sequencing was performed with immunoSEQ multiplex PCR; in TCRdb, only in-frame clones are kept and a portion is missing. In the table there are fewer than 150,000 clones, 75% to 95% of which are singletons. Input material: peripheral blood mononuclear cells (PBMCs). The origin of the receptors is a young woman.

V is TRBV7-6 and J is TRBJ1-5, with D hard to call. CDR3 length: 15 amino acids. The V and J ends lost 1 base and 6 bases respectively, with 13 bases between them. The germline V gene encodes CDR1 SGHVS and CDR2 FNYEAQ. The CDR3 DNA follows: TGTGCCAGCAGCTTAGGGGCTCGGGAAGGTCAGCCCCAGCATTTT. It encodes CASSLGAREGQPQHF.

The chain employs TRBV5-1 and TRBJ1-6, with D maybe TRBD1 (6 bases). The CDR3 is 13 residues long. Trimming cost V 5 bases and J 7 bases, with 10 bases left between them. CDR1 and CDR2 (germline): SGHRS, YFSETQ. CDR3 in DNA: TGCGCCAGCAGGCGGACAGAAAATTCACCCCTCCACTTT. Its translation: CASRRTENSPLHF. Full variable domain (outside the CDR3, taken from reference TRBV5-1 and TRBJ1-6): KAGVTQTPRYLIKTRGQQVTLSCSPISGHRSVSWYQQTPGQGLQFLFEYFSETQRNKGNFPGRFSGRQFSNSRSEMNVSTLELGDSALYLCASRRTENSPLHFGNGTRLTVT.

The V call is TRBV19, the J call TRBJ1-1, with no clear D. V gave up 3 bases and J gave up 7 bases, with 6 bases separating them. There are 11 residues in the CDR3. Germline lookup yields CDR1 LNHDA and CDR2 SQIVND (reference sequence). The CDR3 reads CASSMADEAFF. The CDR3 DNA follows: TGTGCCAGTAGTATGGCAGATGAAGCTTTCTTT.

V gene TRBV29-1 combines with J gene TRBJ1-2; possible D gene TRBD1, 5 bases. From germline, CDR1 is SQVTM and CDR2 ANQGSEA. The CDR3 length is 12 residues. V dropped 7 bases and J dropped 4 bases, with 13 bases sitting between them. The CDR3 region has the DNA TGCAGCGCCCCCTGGGGGGGCTATGGCTACACCTTC. Protein product: CSAPWGGYGYTF.

The chain is built from TRBV27 and TRBJ2-3, with D possibly being TRBD1 or TRBD2 (5 bases each). Germline values: CDR1 MNHEY, CDR2 SMNVEV (reference sequence). CDR3 size: 16 residues. Trimming took 7 bases from V and 0 from J, leaving 17 bases between them. In DNA form, the CDR3 reads TGTGCCAGCACTCGGCGAGGGGTTTCTAGCACAGATACGCAGTATTTT. This gives the protein CASTRRGVSSTDTQYF.

V and J are TRBV11-2 and TRBJ2-1; 7 nucleotides match TRBD1. This CDR3 spans 14 amino acids. Germline CDR1 is SGHAT and CDR2 is FQNNGV. V shed 4 bases and J 6 bases; nucleotides not matched to a gene: 6. The CDR3 nucleotides are TGTGCCAGCAGCTCACAGGGGCAGGTCAATGAGCAGTTCTTC. Translation gives CASSSQGQVNEQFF.

The sample holds one count of this clone. This chain joins TRBV5-1 and TRBJ2-2; TRBD1 matches 10 bases. After removal of 5 bases from V and 6 bases from J, the junction contained 4 bases not matched to a gene. The CDR3 consists of 14 residues. CDR1 is SGHRS, CDR2 YFSETQ, per germline. Here the CDR3 reads CASRTTGGSGELFF. In DNA form, the CDR3 reads TGCGCCAGCAGGACGACAGGGGGCTCCGGGGAGCTGTTTTTT.

This clone was detected once. This chain uses TRBV6-4 with TRBJ2-1; TRBD2 aligns across 15 bases. Germline values: CDR1 MRHNA, CDR2 SNTAGT. This CDR3 is built from 15 residues. With 4 bases clipped from V and 6 bases from J, the junction kept 1 base outside the gene matches. The CDR3 DNA follows: TGTGCCAGCAGTGGGACTAGCGGGGGGGCCAATGAGCAGTTCTTC. As protein: CASSGTSGGANEQFF.

The chain carries TRBV7-9 and TRBJ2-7; 9 bases align to TRBD1. V shed 3 bases, J shed 5 bases, and the junction held 11 bases outside the gene matches. The CDR3 totals 16 residues. The germline CDR1 and CDR2 sequences are SEHNR and FQNEAQ (reference sequence). The CDR3 sequence is CASSFTAGTGTHEQYF. The CDR3 region has the DNA TGTGCCAGCAGCTTTACCGCCGGGACAGGGACTCACGAGCAGTACTTC. Variable domain in full (rest from reference TRBV7-9 and TRBJ2-7): DTGVSQNPRHKITKRGQNVTFRCDPISEHNRLYWYRQTLGQGPEFLTYFQNEAQLEKSRLLSDRFSAERPKGSFSTLEIQRTEQGDSAMYLCASSFTAGTGTHEQYFGPGTRLTVT.

The CDR3 DNA follows: TGTGCCTGGAGTGTATGGGACCTCGAGGGTTACACCTTC. The encoded protein is CAWSVWDLEGYTF. The J gene is TRBJ1-2, the V gene TRBV30; possible D gene TRBD1, 5 bases. Germline V gene sequence: CDR1 GTSNPN, CDR2 SVGIG (reference sequence). The ends were cut back, 0 bases at V and 11 bases at J, with 16 bases in the middle. The CDR3 is 13 residues long.

The chain employs TRBV5-1 and TRBJ2-3; D is perhaps TRBD1 or TRBD2 (5 bases each). Germline CDR1 and CDR2: SGHRS and YFSETQ. With 3 bases removed from V and 5 bases from J, the gap between germline ends came to 16 bases. The CDR3 extends over 15 amino acids. The CDR3 sequence is CASSSSPRGQDTQYF. The CDR3 nucleotides read TGCGCCAGCAGCTCGAGCCCCCGGGGCCAAGATACGCAGTATTTT.

The genes are TRBV2 and TRBJ1-5; D is unresolved. The V end lost 6 bases, the J end lost 5 bases, and 11 bases lay between the germline ends. The CDR3 extends over 13 amino acids. Germline V gives CDR1 SNHLY, CDR2 FYNNEI. The CDR3 here is CASRASRDQPQHF. The CDR3 nucleotides read TGTGCCAGCAGAGCGTCCAGAGATCAGCCCCAGCATTTT.

The chain has TRBV7-9 and TRBJ2-2; D could derive from TRBD1 or TRBD2 (6 bases each). The ends were cut back, 3 bases at V and 2 bases at J, with 19 bases in the middle. Germline-derived CDR1 and CDR2 are SEHNR and FQNEAQ (reference sequence). The CDR3 is 18 amino acids. In DNA form, the CDR3 reads TGTGCCAGCAGCTTGGGGGCCGACGGGGGCCTAAACACCGGGGAGCTGTTTTTT. This gives the protein CASSLGADGGLNTGELFF.

The chain employs TRBV11-2 and TRBJ2-1; 8 nucleotides line up with TRBD1. J was trimmed by 8 bases and V by 5 bases; bases with no gene match: 8. Germline V gene lookup returns CDR1 SGHAT and CDR2 FQNNGV. The length of the CDR3 is 14 residues. The CDR3: CASSRRTGRHEQFF. The CDR3 nucleotides read TGTGCCAGCAGCCGGCGGACAGGGAGACATGAGCAGTTCTTC.

This chain links TRBV7-2 with TRBJ2-3; possibly TRBD2 for D (5 bases). V lost 8 bases to trimming and J lost 6 bases, with 21 bases between them. In germline, CDR1 is SGHTA, CDR2 FQGNSA. This CDR3 is 15 amino acids long. As DNA, the CDR3 is TGTGCCAGCGCGGGCGGAGGTCCCCGGCCGGATACGCAGTATTTT. Translation: CASAGGGPRPDTQYF.

The chain uses TRBV4-1 and TRBJ1-5; D gene ambiguous. The CDR3 has 12 amino acids. Trimming took off 1 base at V and 5 bases at J, with 3 bases between the two ends. CDR1 MGHRA and CDR2 YSYEKL come from the germline V gene. CDR3 residues: CASSQVDQPQHF. The CDR3 nucleotides read TGCGCCAGCAGCCAAGTGGATCAGCCCCAGCATTTT.

The V gene is TRBV28, the J gene TRBJ2-3; tentative D call: TRBD1 (6 bases). Trimming removed 8 bases at V and 2 bases at J, with 14 bases between. The CDR3 has 14 amino acids. CDR1 is MDHEN, CDR2 SYDVKM, per germline. The CDR3 sequence is CASWAQGLTDTQYF. CDR3 nucleotides: TGTGCCAGCTGGGCTCAGGGGCTCACAGATACGCAGTATTTT.

The rearrangement links TRBV7-6 to TRBJ2-7, with 7 bases fitting TRBD2. CDR1 and CDR2 (germline): SGHVS, FNYEAQ. V was pared by 2 bases and J by 3 bases, with 7 bases of the junction left unmatched. The CDR3 is 15 amino acids. CDR3 amino acids: CASSLQTGGFYEQYF. The DNA of the CDR3 is TGTGCCAGCAGCTTACAAACGGGGGGTTTCTACGAGCAGTACTTC.

For the CDR3, the DNA is TGTGCCAGCAGTCGGACTAGCGGGGGTAGCACAGATACGCAGTATTTT. It is translated as CASSRTSGGSTDTQYF. This chain uses TRBV9 with TRBJ2-3; 13 bases are a match to TRBD2. The CDR3 runs 16 residues. The V segment lost 5 bases and the J segment 0 bases; nucleotides outside the gene matches: 3. The germline gives CDR1 SGDLS, CDR2 YYNGEE.

Comment on this clone: The DNA is omitted, as the CDR3 cannot be located on it reliably, and the CDR3 follows TCRdb's listing. The chain joins TRBV21-1 to TRBJ1-2; TRBD1 is taken as the D call from the table, unchecked against the DNA. TRBV21-1 is a listed pseudogene. With termini counted, the CDR3 has 15 amino acids. The CDR3 is CATTVAQAFGYGYTF.

The chain carries TRBV28 and TRBJ1-5; 10 bases match TRBD1. Unmatched junction bases numbered 6, after V lost 4 bases and J lost 6 bases. This CDR3 spans 15 amino acids. From germline, CDR1 is MDHEN and CDR2 SYDVKM. This CDR3 is CASSSPGQGTQPQHF. DNA for the CDR3: TGTGCCAGCAGTTCTCCGGGACAGGGGACTCAGCCCCAGCATTTT. Full variable domain (missing parts from reference TRBV28 and TRBJ1-5): DVKVTQSSRYLVKRTGEKVFLECVQDMDHENMFWYRQDPGLGLRLIYFSYDVKMKEKGDIPEGYSVSREKKERFSLILESASTNQTSMYLCASSSPGQGTQPQHFGDGTRLSIL.

J is TRBJ2-1 and V is TRBV2; 7 positions match TRBD2. The CDR3 runs to 14 residues. V lost 7 bases, J lost 6 bases, and 9 bases stayed unmatched. The germline V gene has CDR1 SNHLY and CDR2 FYNNEI. The CDR3 here is CASKWEGPGNEQFF. In DNA, the CDR3 is TGTGCCAGCAAGTGGGAGGGGCCCGGCAATGAGCAGTTCTTC.

This chain uses TRBV7-3 with TRBJ2-3; 7 bases fit TRBD2. This CDR3 has 13 residues. Germline CDR1 reads SGHTA; CDR2 reads FQGTGA. V dropped 2 bases and J dropped 8; count of bases not matched to a gene: 4. The CDR3 coding sequence is TGTGCCAGCAGCTTAGCGGGGGACCCTACGCAGTATTTT. Translated, it gives CASSLAGDPTQYF.

The chain uses TRBV10-3 and TRBJ2-1; TRBD2 matches 8 bases. Germline trimming cut 3 bases from V and 3 bases from J; bases unmatched to any gene: 7. Per germline, CDR1 ENHRY and CDR2 SYGVKD. CDR3 length: 16 amino acids. The CDR3 loop reads CAISDRAGEFYNEQFF. The CDR3 DNA reads TGTGCCATCAGTGATCGAGCGGGGGAATTCTACAATGAGCAGTTCTTC.

The chain is built from TRBV15 and TRBJ2-5; TRBD1 matches 9 bases. CDR1 LNHNV and CDR2 YYDKDF come from the germline V gene (reference sequence). The trim removed 0 bases at V and 5 bases at J, leaving 7 bases unmatched. This CDR3 is built from 16 residues. The CDR3 protein is CATSRDKTGTGETQYF. CDR3 sequence (DNA): TGTGCCACCAGCAGAGACAAGACCGGGACAGGGGAGACCCAGTACTTC. The whole variable domain, filled in from reference TRBV15 and TRBJ2-5, reads DAMVIQNPRYQVTQFGKPVTLSCSQTLNHNVMYWYQQKSSQAPKLLFHYYDKDFNNEADTPDNFQSRRPNTSFCFLDIRSPGLGDTAMYLCATSRDKTGTGETQYFGPGTRLLVL.

This sequence joins TRBV4-3 and TRBJ2-6, with D possibly matching TRBD1 (5 bases). V lost 0 bases and J lost 2, with 14 bases in between. This CDR3 is 18 amino acids long. CDR1 is LGHNA and CDR2 is YSLEER in the germline V gene. The CDR3 is CASSQDSQGRTGANVLTF. The CDR3 DNA follows: TGCGCCAGCAGCCAAGATTCGCAGGGTAGGACTGGGGCCAACGTCCTGACTTTC.

This clone appeared once. J is TRBJ1-2 and V is TRBV29-1; 9 bases line up with TRBD1. CDR1 and CDR2 from the germline V gene are SQVTM and ANQGSEA. The CDR3 totals 14 residues. Written as DNA, the CDR3 is TGCAGTGCCGAAGACTCCGGGACAGGGCGTGGCTACACCTTC. As protein: CSAEDSGTGRGYTF.

The genes are TRBV5-6 and TRBJ2-7; D is possibly TRBD2 (5 bases). This CDR3 spans 15 amino acids. Germline V gene data show CDR1 as SGHDT and CDR2 as YYEEEE. V was cut by 2 bases and J by 3 bases, with 15 bases left in between. The CDR3 region has the DNA TGTGCCAGCAGCTTTTTCGCTAGAGGGAACTACGAGCAGTACTTC. Translation: CASSFFARGNYEQYF. The full variable domain, its missing parts supplied by reference TRBV5-6 and TRBJ2-7, is DAGVTQSPTHLIKTRGQQVTLRCSPKSGHDTVSWYQQALGQGPQFIFQYYEEEERQRGNFPDRFSGHQFPNYSSELNVNALLLGDSALYLCASSFFARGNYEQYFGPGTRLTVT.

The gene calls are TRBV4-3 and TRBJ1-3; D is undetermined. Looked up from germline, CDR1 is LGHNA and CDR2 is YSLEER. Trimming cost V 0 bases and J 0 bases, with 15 bases left between them. The length of the CDR3 is 18 residues. CDR3 residues: CASSQDRYGRLSGNTIYF. DNA of the CDR3: TGCGCCAGCAGCCAAGATAGGTACGGACGCCTCTCTGGAAACACCATATATTTT.

This clone was observed a handful of times. This chain joins TRBV7-9 and TRBJ1-1, with a weak D call TRBD1 (6 bases). Germline values: CDR1 SEHNR, CDR2 FQNEAQ (reference sequence). Trimming removed 5 bases from V and 5 bases from J, with 15 bases in between. This CDR3 spans 14 amino acids. This chain's CDR3 is CASSMDRKWTEAFF. The CDR3 DNA reads as TGTGCCAGCAGCATGGACAGAAAGTGGACTGAAGCTTTCTTT.